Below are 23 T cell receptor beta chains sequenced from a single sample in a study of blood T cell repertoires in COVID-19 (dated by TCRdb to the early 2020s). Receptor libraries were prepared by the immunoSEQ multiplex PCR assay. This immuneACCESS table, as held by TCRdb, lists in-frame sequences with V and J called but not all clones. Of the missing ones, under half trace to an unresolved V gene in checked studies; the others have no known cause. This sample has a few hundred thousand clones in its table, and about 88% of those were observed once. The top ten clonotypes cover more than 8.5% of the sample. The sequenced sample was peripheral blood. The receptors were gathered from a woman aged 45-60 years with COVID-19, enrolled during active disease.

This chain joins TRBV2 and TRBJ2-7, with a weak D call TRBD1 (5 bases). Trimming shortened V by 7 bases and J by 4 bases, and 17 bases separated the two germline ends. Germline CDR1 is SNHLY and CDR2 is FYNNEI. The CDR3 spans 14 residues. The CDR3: CASTHGRGTYEQYF. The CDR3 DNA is TGTGCCAGCACCCACGGAAGGGGCACTTACGAGCAGTACTTC. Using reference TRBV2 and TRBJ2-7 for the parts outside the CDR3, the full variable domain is EPEVTQTPSHQVTQMGQEVILRCVPISNHLYFYWYRQILGQKVEFLVSFYNNEISEKSEIFDDQFSVERPDGSNFTLKIRSTKLEDSAMYFCASTHGRGTYEQYFGPGTRLTVT.

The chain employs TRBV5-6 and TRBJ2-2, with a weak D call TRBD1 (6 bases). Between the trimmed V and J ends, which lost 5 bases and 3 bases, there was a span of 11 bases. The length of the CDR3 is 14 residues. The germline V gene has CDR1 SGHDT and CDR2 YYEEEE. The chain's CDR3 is CASRRGSDTGELFF. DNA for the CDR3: TGTGCCAGCAGGAGGGGGTCGGACACCGGGGAGCTGTTTTTT.

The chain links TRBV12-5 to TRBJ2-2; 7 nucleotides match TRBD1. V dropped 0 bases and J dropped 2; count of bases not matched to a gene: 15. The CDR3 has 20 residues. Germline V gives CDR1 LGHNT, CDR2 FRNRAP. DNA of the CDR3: TGTGCTAGTGGTTTGGTACTAGGTGTGGTAGGGACAGCAAACACCGGGGAGCTGTTTTTT. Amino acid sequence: CASGLVLGVVGTANTGELFF. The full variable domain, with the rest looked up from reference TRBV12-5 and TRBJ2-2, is DARVTQTPRHKVTEMGQEVTMRCQPILGHNTVFWYRQTMMQGLELLAYFRNRAPLDDSGMPKDRFSAEMPDATLATLKIQPSEPRDSAVYFCASGLVLGVVGTANTGELFFGEGSRLTVL.

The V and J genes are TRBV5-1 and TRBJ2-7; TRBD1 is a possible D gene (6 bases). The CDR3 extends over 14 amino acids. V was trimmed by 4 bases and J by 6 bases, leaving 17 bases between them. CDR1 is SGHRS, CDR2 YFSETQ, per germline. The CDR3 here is CASSPRTAPSEQYF. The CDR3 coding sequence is TGCGCCAGCAGCCCCCGGACAGCCCCAAGCGAGCAGTACTTC. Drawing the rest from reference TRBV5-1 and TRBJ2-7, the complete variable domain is KAGVTQTPRYLIKTRGQQVTLSCSPISGHRSVSWYQQTPGQGLQFLFEYFSETQRNKGNFPGRFSGRQFSNSRSEMNVSTLELGDSALYLCASSPRTAPSEQYFGPGTRLTVT.

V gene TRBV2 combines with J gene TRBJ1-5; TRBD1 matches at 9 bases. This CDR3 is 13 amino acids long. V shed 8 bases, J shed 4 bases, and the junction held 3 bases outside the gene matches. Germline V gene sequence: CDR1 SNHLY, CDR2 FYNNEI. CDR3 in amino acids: CASQDRGNQPQHF. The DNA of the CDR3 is TGTGCCAGCCAGGACAGGGGTAATCAGCCCCAGCATTTT.

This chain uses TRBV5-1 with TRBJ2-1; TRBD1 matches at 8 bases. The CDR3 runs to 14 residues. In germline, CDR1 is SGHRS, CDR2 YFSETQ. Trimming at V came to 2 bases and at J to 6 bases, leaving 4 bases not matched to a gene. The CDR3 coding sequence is TGCGCCAGCAGCTTTGTTACAGGGGGCAATGAGCAGTTCTTC. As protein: CASSFVTGGNEQFF.

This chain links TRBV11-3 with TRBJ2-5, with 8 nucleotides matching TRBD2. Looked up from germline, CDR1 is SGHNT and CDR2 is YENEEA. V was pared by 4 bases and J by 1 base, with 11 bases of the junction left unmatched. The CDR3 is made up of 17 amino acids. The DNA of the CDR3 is TGTGCCAGCAGCTCGGGGGGGTCGCACCCTACCCAAGAGACCCAGTACTTC. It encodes CASSSGGSHPTQETQYF.

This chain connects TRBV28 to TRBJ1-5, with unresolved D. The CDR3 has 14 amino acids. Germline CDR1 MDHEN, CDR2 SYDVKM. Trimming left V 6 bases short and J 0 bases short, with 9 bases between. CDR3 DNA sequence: TGTGCCAGCAGCTTGGGCGATAGCAATCAGCCCCAGCATTTT. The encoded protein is CASSLGDSNQPQHF.

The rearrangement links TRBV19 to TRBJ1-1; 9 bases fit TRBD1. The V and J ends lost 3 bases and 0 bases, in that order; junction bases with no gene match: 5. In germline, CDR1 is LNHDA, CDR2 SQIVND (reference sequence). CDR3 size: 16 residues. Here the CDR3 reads CASSIRTGAMNTEAFF. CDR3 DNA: TGTGCCAGTAGTATTAGGACAGGGGCCATGAACACTGAAGCTTTCTTT.

The CDR3 spells CSVGGWDFQETQYF. Here the CDR3 DNA reads TGCAGCGTTGGAGGTTGGGACTTTCAAGAGACCCAGTACTTC. The chain is built from TRBV29-1 and TRBJ2-5; possible D gene TRBD2, 6 bases. Germline V gene lookup returns CDR1 SQVTM and CDR2 ANQGSEA. The V gene lost 4 bases and the J gene lost 2 bases, with 14 bases spanning the gap. The length of the CDR3 is 14 residues. Based on the CDR3 plus reference TRBV29-1 and TRBJ2-5, the full variable domain is SAVISQKPSRDICQRGTSLTIQCQVDSQVTMMFWYRQQPGQSLTLIATANQGSEATYESGFVIDKFPISRPNLTFSTLTVSNMSPEDSSIYLCSVGGWDFQETQYFGPGTRLLVL.

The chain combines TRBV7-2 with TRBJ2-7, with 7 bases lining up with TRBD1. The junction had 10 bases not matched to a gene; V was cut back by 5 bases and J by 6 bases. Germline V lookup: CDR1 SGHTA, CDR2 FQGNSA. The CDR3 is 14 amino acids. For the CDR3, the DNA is TGTGCCAGCAGCCTCCTCGAGGGGGCAGGCGAGCAGTACTTC. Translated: CASSLLEGAGEQYF. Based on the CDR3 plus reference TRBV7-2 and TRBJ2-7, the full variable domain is GAGVSQSPSNKVTEKGKDVELRCDPISGHTALYWYRQSLGQGLEFLIYFQGNSAPDKSGLPSDRFSAERTGGSVSTLTIQRTQQEDSAVYLCASSLLEGAGEQYFGPGTRLTVT.

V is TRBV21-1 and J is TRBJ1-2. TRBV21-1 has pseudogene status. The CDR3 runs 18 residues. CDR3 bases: TGTGCCAGCAGCAAACAAACTGCCGGTGCGGGGGATAGGCGGGGCTACACCTTC. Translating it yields CASSKQTAGAGDRRGYTF.

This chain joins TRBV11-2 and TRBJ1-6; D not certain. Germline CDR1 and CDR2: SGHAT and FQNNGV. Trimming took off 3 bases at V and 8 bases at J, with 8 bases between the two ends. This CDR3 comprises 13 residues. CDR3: CASSFSRDSPLHF. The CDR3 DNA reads TGTGCCAGCAGCTTTTCCCGGGATTCACCCCTCCACTTT.

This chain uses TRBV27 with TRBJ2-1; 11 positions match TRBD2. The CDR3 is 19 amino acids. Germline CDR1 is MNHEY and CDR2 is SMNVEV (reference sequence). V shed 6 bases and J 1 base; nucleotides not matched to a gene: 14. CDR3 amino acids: CASSQTGTSGWISYNEQFF. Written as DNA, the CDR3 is TGTGCCAGCAGCCAGACCGGGACTAGCGGCTGGATTTCCTACAATGAGCAGTTCTTC.

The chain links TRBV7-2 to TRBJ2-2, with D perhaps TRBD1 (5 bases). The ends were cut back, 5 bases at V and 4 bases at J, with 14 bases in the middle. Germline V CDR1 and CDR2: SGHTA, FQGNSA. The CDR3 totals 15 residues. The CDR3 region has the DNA TGTGCCAGCAGCGAGGACACTCTCCTCACCGGGGAGCTGTTTTTT. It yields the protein CASSEDTLLTGELFF.

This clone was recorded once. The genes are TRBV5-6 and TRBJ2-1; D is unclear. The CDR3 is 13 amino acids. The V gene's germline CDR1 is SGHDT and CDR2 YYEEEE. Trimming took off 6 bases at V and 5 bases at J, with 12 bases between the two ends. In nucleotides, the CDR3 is TGTGCCAGCACATGGGCGATTAACAATGAGCAGTTCTTC. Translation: CASTWAINNEQFF.

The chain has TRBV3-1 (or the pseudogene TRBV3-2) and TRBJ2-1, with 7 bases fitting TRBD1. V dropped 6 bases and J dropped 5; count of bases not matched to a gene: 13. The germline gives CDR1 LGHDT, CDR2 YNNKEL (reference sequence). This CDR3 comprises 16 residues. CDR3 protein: CASSRPRGLSNNEQFF. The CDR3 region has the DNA TGTGCCAGCAGTCGCCCCAGGGGGTTAAGTAACAATGAGCAGTTCTTC.

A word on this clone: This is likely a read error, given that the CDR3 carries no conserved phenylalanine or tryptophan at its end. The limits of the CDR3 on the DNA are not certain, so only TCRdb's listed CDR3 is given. CDR3 residues: CASSLGRQGARSI. J is TRBJ1-1 and V is TRBV5-1; TRBD1, the table's D call, lacks a check against the DNA. Per germline, CDR1 SGHRS and CDR2 YFSETQ. The CDR3 has 13 amino acids, counting both end residues.

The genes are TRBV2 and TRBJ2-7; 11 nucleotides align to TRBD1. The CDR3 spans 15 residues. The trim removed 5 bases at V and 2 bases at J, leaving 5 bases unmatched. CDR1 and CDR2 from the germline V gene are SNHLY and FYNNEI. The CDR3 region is CASSLRDRGTYEQYF. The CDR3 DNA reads TGTGCCAGCAGTCTGAGGGACAGGGGGACCTACGAGCAGTACTTC.

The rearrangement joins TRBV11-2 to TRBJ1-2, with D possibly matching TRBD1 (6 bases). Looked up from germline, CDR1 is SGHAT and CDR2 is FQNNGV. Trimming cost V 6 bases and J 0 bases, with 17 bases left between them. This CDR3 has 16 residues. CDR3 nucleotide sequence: TGTGCCAGCAGTCAGGGGACCAGGGGAGCTAACTATGGCTACACCTTC. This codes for CASSQGTRGANYGYTF.

The CDR3 nucleotides are TGTGCCAGCAGTGAAGCCCGGCTAGAAGAGACCCAGTACTTC. Its protein product is CASSEARLEETQYF. The J gene is TRBJ2-5, the V gene TRBV2; D not certain. Trimming cost V 0 bases and J 3 bases, with 8 bases left between them. CDR3 size: 14 residues. Germline assignment: CDR1 SNHLY and CDR2 FYNNEI. Based on the CDR3 plus reference TRBV2 and TRBJ2-5, the full variable domain is EPEVTQTPSHQVTQMGQEVILRCVPISNHLYFYWYRQILGQKVEFLVSFYNNEISEKSEIFDDQFSVERPDGSNFTLKIRSTKLEDSAMYFCASSEARLEETQYFGPGTRLLVL.

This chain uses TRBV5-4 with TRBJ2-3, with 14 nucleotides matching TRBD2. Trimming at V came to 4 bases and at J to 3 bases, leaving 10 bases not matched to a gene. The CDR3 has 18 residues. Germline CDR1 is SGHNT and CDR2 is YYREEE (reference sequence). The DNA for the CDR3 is TGTGCCAGCAGCCCCATCGTAAGGACTAGCGGGAGGACAGATACGCAGTATTTT. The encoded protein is CASSPIVRTSGRTDTQYF.

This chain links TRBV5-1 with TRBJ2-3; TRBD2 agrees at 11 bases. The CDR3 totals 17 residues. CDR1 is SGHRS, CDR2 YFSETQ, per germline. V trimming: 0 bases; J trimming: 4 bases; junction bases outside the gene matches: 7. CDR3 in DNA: TGCGCCAGCAGCTTGGCAGGGGGGACTAGCGGAGCAGATACGCAGTATTTT. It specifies CASSLAGGTSGADTQYF.